The sequence of this T cell receptor (beta chain) was determined in a study of CD8 T cells in Susac syndrome. The V and J ends lost 0 bases and 0 bases respectively, with 7 bases between them. The germline V gene encodes CDR1 SGDLS and CDR2 YYNGEE. This CDR3 is built from 15 residues. RNA totalling roughly 0.5 to 1 ug underwent reverse transcription with random hexamers. Via MiXCR, TCRdb re-called the immunoSEQ multiplex PCR reads, giving one row per CDR3 protein. The sample has approximately 180,000 distinct CDR3 sequences; roughly 94% are singletons. This receptor was taken from a human donor with Susac syndrome. Sequenced input: CD4+ T cells from PBMCs. The gene calls are TRBV9 and TRBJ2-1; possibly TRBD2 for D (5 bases). CDR3 nucleotides: TGTGCCAGCAGCGTAGGCGGAGGCTCCTACAATGAGCAGTTCTTC. This gives the protein CASSVGGGSYNEQFF.